Presented here are 5 T cell receptor beta chains from one specimen sequenced in a study of cytomegalovirus exposure and HLA in healthy donors. Sequencing was performed with immunoSEQ multiplex PCR; in TCRdb, only in-frame clones are kept and a portion is missing. Among roughly 220,000 clones, over 80% were seen once, and the ten largest hold over 12%. Sequenced material: PBMCs. The receptors derive from a woman under 40 in good health and CMV-seropositive.

This clone occurred many times. The chain joins TRBV4-1 to TRBJ1-1; tentatively, D is TRBD1 (6 bases). The CDR3 is made up of 14 amino acids. V lost 4 bases and J 6 bases, leaving 15 bases between the germline ends. Germline V gene sequence: CDR1 MGHRA, CDR2 YSYEKL. The CDR3 spells CASSLDTGIPEAFF. For the CDR3, the DNA is TGCGCCAGCAGCCTAGATACAGGGATCCCTGAAGCTTTCTTT.

This rearrangement joins TRBV5-1 to TRBJ1-2; D remains ambiguous. The V and J ends lost 0 bases and 2 bases respectively, with 8 bases between them. Germline CDR1 and CDR2: SGHRS and YFSETQ. The CDR3 consists of 14 residues. The CDR3 DNA sequence: TGCGCCAGCAGCTTGGAGTCCACCAACTATGGCTACACCTTC. Translation gives CASSLESTNYGYTF.

The count of this clone is one. The chain carries TRBV7-3 and TRBJ2-5; D remains unclear. In germline, CDR1 is SGHTA, CDR2 FQGTGA. With 2 bases removed from V and 5 bases from J, the gap between germline ends came to 15 bases. The length of the CDR3 is 15 residues. DNA of the CDR3: TGTGCCAGCAGCTTAGTTAGGGTCCACGGGGAGACCCAGTACTTC. This translates into CASSLVRVHGETQYF.

J is TRBJ2-1 and V is TRBV9, with D perhaps matching TRBD1 (6 bases). The CDR3 spans 13 residues. Germline V lookup: CDR1 SGDLS, CDR2 YYNGEE. V shed 4 bases and J shed 7 bases, with 12 bases lying between them. The chain's CDR3 is CASSPRGWNEQFF. CDR3 bases: TGTGCCAGCAGCCCCAGGGGATGGAATGAGCAGTTCTTC.

The V gene is TRBV28, the J gene TRBJ1-1; D is unresolved. The CDR3 contains 11 residues. The V end was cut by 7 bases, the J end by 4 bases, with 7 bases between. Germline values: CDR1 MDHEN, CDR2 SYDVKM. The CDR3 DNA reads as TGTGCCAGCATGTCGCGCACTGAAGCTTTCTTT. It codes for CASMSRTEAFF.